This TCR beta chain derives from a study of blood T cells in healthy people across ages. Broader study findings: With naive T cell percentage, TCR beta diversity showed a strong correlation.

This CDR3 contains 15 residues. Per germline, CDR1 SGHTA and CDR2 FQGNSA. V dropped 2 bases and J dropped 0 bases, with 9 bases sitting between them. This clonotype was counted at least ten times. Its specificity is not known. Then a second PCR, running roughly 7 to 12 cycles, was carried out with a sample-barcoded 5' primer and a J-beta primer mix. TCRdb re-called the 5' RACE reads through MiXCR, storing one row per CDR3 protein. The sample has under 950,000 distinct CDR3 sequences; 22% are singletons. What was sequenced was blood. This rearrangement joins TRBV7-2 to TRBJ2-3; D gene ambiguous. The clonotype originates from a man aged 70 or older in good health. This chain's CDR3 is CASSLRQGSTDTQYF. CDR3 DNA: TGTGCCAGCAGCTTACGGCAAGGGAGCACAGATACGCAGTATTTT. Full variable domain (outside the CDR3, taken from reference TRBV7-2 and TRBJ2-3): GAGVSQSPSNKVTEKGKDVELRCDPISGHTALYWYRQSLGQGLEFLIYFQGNSAPDKSGLPSDRFSAERTGGSVSTLTIQRTQQEDSAVYLCASSLRQGSTDTQYFGPGTRLTVL.